This TCR beta chain was sequenced during a study of CD8+ T cells in alopecia areata. Collection of lesional scalp punch biopsies and peripheral blood was performed in alopecia areata patients. This clone was seen once. cDNA serving as the sequencing template came from extracted, reverse transcribed RNA. Sequencing was performed with immunoSEQ multiplex PCR; in TCRdb, only in-frame clones are kept and a portion is missing. The data hold about 12,000 clones, with about 56% observed a single time. The TCR originated in a human donor with alopecia areata. Sequences were obtained from skin.

The CDR3 region has the DNA TGCAGCGTTGGCCGCGGGACAGGGGAGCTGTTTTTT. It codes for CSVGRGTGELFF. The chain recombines TRBV29-1 with TRBJ2-2; the D call may be TRBD1 or TRBD2 (6 bases each). Germline V gives CDR1 SQVTM, CDR2 ANQGSEA. This CDR3 is built from 12 residues. V was trimmed by 4 bases and J by 8 bases, leaving 11 bases between them.